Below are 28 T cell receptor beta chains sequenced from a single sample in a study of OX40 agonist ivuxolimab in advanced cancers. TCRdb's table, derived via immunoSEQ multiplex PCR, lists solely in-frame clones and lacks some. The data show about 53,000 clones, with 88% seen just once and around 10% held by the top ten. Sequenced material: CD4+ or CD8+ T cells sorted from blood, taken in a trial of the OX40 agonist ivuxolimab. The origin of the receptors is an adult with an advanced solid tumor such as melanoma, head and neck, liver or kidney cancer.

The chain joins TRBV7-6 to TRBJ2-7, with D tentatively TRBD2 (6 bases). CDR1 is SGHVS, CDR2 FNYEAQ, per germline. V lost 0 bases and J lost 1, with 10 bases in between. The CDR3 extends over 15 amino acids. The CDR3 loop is CASSLAGGASYEQYF. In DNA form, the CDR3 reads TGTGCCAGCAGCTTAGCGGGCGGGGCTTCCTACGAGCAGTACTTC.

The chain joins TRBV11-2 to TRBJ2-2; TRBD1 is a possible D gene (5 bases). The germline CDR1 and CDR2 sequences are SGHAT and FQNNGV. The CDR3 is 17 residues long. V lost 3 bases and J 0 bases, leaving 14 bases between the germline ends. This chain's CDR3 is CASSFSVQGPNTGELFF. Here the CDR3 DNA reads TGTGCCAGCAGCTTTTCCGTTCAGGGTCCGAACACCGGGGAGCTGTTTTTT.

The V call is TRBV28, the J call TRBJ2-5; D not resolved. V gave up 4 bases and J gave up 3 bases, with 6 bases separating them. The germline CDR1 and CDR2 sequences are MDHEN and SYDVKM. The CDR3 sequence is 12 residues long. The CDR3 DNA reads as TGTGCCAGCAGTTCATACGAAGAGACCCAGTACTTC. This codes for CASSSYEETQYF.

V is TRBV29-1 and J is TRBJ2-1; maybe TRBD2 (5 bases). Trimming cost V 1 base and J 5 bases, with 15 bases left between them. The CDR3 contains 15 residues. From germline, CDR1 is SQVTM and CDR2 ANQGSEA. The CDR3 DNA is TGCAGCGTTGAAGGCCGAGACTACAAAAACAATGAGCAGTTCTTC. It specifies CSVEGRDYKNNEQFF.

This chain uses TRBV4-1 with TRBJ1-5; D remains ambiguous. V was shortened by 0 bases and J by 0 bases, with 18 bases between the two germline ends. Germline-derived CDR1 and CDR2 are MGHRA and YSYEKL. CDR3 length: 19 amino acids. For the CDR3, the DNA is TGCGCCAGCAGCCAAGATCAAGTCAGCCCTCTTTATAGCAATCAGCCCCAGCATTTT. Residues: CASSQDQVSPLYSNQPQHF.

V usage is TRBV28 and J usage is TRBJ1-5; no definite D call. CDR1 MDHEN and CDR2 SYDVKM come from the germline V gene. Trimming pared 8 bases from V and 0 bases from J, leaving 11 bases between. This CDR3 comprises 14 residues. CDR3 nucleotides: TGTGCCAGCCATCCATGGTATAGCAATCAGCCCCAGCATTTT. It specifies CASHPWYSNQPQHF.

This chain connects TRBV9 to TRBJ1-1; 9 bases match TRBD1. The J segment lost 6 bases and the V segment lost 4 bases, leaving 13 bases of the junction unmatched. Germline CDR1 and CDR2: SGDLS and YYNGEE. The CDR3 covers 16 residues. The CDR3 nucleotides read TGTGCCAGCAGCCTCCTCCCAGGACAGGGGAATTCTGAAGCTTTCTTT. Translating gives CASSLLPGQGNSEAFF.

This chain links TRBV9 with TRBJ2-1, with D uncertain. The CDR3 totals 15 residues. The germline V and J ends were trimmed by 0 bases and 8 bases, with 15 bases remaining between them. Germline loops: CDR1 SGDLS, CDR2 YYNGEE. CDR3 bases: TGTGCCAGCAGCGTAGAAGGTTTAGCAAGGGATGAGCAGTTCTTC. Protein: CASSVEGLARDEQFF.

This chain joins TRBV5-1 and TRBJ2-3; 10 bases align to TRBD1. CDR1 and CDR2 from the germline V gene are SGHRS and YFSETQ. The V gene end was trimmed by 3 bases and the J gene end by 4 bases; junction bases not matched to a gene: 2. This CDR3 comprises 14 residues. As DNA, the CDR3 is TGCGCCAGCAGCTACGGACAGGGGGCAGATACGCAGTATTTT. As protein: CASSYGQGADTQYF.

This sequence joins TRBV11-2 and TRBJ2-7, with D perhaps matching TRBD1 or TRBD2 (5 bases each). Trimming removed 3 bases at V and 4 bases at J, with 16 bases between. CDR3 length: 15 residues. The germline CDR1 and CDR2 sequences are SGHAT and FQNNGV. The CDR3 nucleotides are TGTGCCAGCAGCTTCGCGGAATGGGGGAAGTACGAGCAGTACTTC. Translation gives CASSFAEWGKYEQYF.

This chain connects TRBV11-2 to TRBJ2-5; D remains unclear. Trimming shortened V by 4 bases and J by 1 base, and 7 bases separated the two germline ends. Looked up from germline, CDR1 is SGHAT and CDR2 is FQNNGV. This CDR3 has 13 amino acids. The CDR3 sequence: CASSSSFQETQYF. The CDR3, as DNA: TGTGCCAGCAGCTCCAGCTTCCAAGAGACCCAGTACTTC.

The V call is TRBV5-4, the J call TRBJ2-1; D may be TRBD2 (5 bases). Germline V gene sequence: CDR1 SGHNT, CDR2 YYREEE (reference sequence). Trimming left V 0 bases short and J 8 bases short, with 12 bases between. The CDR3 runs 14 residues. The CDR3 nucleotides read TGTGCCAGCAGCTTGGTGGGGAGCGGTTATGAGCAGTTCTTC. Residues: CASSLVGSGYEQFF.

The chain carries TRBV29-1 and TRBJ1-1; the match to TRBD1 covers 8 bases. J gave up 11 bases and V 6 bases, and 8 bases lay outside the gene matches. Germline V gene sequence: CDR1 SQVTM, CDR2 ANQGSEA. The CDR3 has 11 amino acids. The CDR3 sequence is CSVPGQGRAFF. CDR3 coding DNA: TGCAGCGTGCCTGGACAGGGTCGGGCTTTCTTT.

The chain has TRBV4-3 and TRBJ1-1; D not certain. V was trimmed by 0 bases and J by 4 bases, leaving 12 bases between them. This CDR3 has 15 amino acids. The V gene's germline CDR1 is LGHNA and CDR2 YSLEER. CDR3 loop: CASSQEEGWITEAFF. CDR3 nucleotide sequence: TGCGCCAGCAGCCAAGAGGAGGGATGGATCACTGAAGCTTTCTTT.

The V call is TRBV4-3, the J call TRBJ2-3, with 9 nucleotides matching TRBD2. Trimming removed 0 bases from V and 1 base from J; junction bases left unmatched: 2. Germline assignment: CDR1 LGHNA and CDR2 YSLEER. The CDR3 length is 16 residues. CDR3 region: CASSQELAGGTDTQYF. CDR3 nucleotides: TGCGCCAGCAGCCAAGAGTTAGCGGGAGGCACAGATACGCAGTATTTT.

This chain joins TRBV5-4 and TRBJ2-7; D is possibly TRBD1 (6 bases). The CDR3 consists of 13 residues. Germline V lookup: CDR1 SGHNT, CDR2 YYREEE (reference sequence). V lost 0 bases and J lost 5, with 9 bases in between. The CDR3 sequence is CASSLDRAHEQYF. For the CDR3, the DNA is TGTGCCAGCAGCTTGGACAGGGCCCACGAGCAGTACTTC.

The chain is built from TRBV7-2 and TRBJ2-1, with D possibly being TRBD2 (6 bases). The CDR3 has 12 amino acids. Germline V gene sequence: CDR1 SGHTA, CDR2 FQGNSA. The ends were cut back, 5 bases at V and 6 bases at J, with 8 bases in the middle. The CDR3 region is CASSQTSNEQFF. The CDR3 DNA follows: TGTGCCAGCAGCCAGACTAGCAATGAGCAGTTCTTC.

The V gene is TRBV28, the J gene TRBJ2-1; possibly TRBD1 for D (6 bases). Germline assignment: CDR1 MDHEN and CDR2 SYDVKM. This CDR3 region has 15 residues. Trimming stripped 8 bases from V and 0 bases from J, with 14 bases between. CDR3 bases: TGTGCCAGCCTGGGGACACCCCTCTCCTACAATGAGCAGTTCTTC. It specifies CASLGTPLSYNEQFF.

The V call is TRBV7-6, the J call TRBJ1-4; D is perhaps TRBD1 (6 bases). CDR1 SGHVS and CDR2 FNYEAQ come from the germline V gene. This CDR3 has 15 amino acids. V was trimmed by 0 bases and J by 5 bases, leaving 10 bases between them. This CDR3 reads CASSLAQGRNEKLFF. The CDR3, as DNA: TGTGCCAGCAGCTTAGCGCAGGGGAGGAATGAAAAACTGTTTTTT.

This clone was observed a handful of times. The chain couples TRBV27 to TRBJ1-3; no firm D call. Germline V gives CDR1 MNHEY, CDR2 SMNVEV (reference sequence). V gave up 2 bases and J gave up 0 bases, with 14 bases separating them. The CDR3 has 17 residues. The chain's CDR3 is CASSLRQGSYSGNTIYF. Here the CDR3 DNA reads TGTGCCAGCAGTTTAAGGCAAGGGAGCTACTCTGGAAACACCATATATTTT.

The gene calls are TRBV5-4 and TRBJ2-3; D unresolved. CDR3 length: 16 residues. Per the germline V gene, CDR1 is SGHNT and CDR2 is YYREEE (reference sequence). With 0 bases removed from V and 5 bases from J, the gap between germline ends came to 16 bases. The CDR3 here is CASSLDLGSPVDTQYF. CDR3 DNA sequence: TGTGCCAGCAGCTTGGACCTTGGAAGCCCGGTAGATACGCAGTATTTT.

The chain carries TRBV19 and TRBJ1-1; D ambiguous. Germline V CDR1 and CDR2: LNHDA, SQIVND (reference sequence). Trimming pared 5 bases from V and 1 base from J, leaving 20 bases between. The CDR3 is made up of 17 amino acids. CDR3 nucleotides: TGTGCCAGTAGTTTCGATCCAGAAGGCCTACAGAACACTGAAGCTTTCTTT. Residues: CASSFDPEGLQNTEAFF.

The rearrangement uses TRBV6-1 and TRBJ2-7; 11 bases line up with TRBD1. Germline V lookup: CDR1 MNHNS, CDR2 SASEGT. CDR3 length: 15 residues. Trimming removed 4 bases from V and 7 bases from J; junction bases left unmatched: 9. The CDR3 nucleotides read TGTGCCAGCAGTGGTTGGACAGGGGGCCCGGGGGAGCAGTACGTC. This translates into CASSGWTGGPGEQYV.

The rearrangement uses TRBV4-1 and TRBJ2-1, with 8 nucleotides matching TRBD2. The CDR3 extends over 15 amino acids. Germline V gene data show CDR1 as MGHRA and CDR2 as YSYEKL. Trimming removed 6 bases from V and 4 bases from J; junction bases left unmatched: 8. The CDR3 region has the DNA TGCGCCAGCAGTGGGGAGCGGGGGCCGTACAATGAGCAGTTCTTC. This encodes CASSGERGPYNEQFF.

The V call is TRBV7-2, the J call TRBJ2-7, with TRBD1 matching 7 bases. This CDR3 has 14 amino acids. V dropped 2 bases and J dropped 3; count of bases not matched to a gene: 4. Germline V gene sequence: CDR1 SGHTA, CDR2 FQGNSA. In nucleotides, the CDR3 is TGTGCCAGCAGCTTAAGGGACAGAATCTACGAGCAGTACTTC. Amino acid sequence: CASSLRDRIYEQYF.

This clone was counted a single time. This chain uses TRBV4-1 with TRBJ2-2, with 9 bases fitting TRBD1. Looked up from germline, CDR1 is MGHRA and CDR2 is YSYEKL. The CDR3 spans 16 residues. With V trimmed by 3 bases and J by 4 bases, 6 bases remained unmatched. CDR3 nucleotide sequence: TGCGCCAGCAGCCACTCGGGACAGGGCCTCACCGGGGAGCTGTTTTTT. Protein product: CASSHSGQGLTGELFF.

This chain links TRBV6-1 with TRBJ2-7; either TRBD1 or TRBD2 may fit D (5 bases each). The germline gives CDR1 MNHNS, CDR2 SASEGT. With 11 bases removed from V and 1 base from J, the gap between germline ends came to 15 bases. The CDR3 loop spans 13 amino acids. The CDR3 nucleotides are TGTGCCGGAACCTACGGGACGTCCTACGAGCAGTACTTC. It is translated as CAGTYGTSYEQYF.

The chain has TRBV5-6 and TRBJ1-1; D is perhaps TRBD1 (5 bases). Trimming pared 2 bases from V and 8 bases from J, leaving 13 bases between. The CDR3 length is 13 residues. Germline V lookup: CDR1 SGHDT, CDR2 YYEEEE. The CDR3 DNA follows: TGTGCCAGCAGCTTAGGAGGGGCCGGGGAAGCTTTCTTT. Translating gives CASSLGGAGEAFF.